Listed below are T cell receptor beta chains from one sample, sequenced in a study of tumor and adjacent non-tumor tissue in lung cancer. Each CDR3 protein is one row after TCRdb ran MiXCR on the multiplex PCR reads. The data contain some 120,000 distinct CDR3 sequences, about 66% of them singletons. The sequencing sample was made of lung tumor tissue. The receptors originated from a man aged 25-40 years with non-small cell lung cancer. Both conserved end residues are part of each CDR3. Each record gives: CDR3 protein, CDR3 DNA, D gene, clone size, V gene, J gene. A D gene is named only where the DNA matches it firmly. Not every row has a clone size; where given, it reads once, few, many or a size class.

CSARDPRDNRPSLIDAFF	TGCAGTGCTAGAGATCCCCGGGACAATCGTCCCTCACTCATTGATGCTTTCTTT	.	.	TRBV20-1	TRBJ1-1
CSDRQGAYNEQSF	TGCAGTGATAGACAGGGGGCCTACAATGAGCAGTCCTTC	TRBD1	.	TRBV20-1	TRBJ2-1
CASSQDPAATEAFF	TGTGCCAGCAGCCAAGATCCGGCGGCCACTGAAGCTTTCTTT	.	many	TRBV14	TRBJ1-1
CGSSAERGPGNTMYF	TGTGGCAGCAGCGCTGAGAGGGGCCCTGGAAACACCATGTATTTT	.	.	TRBV11-2	TRBJ1-3
CASRPLSGRRETQYF	TGTGCCAGCCGCCCTCTTTCAGGGCGCAGAGAGACCCAGTACTTC	.	.	TRBV5-6	TRBJ2-5
CASGATENNEQFF	TGCGCCAGCGGAGCGACAGAGAACAATGAGCAGTTCTTC	.	few	TRBV5-1	TRBJ2-1
CASSGSGSFGYTF	TGTGCAAGCAGTGGCTCAGGTTCCTTTGGCTACACCTTC	.	once	TRBV6-2/TRBV6-3	TRBJ1-2
CASSTDVLAGGENTGELFF	TGTGCCAGCAGTACAGACGTACTAGCGGGGGGCGAGAACACCGGGGAGCTATTTTTT	TRBD2	.	TRBV6-2/TRBV6-3	TRBJ2-2
CAGSPNSNRLDTQYF	TGTGCCGGCAGTCCGAATAGCAATCGACTAGATACGCAGTATTTT	.	.	TRBV12-3/TRBV12-4	TRBJ2-3
CASSPGRITEAFF	TGTGCCAGCAGCCCGGGGAGGATCACTGAAGCTTTCTTT	.	.	TRBV7-3	TRBJ1-1
CSTRRGQETQYF	TGCAGTACGAGACGGGGTCAAGAGACCCAATACTTC	.	.	TRBV20-1	TRBJ2-5
CASSYDRYEQYF	TGTGCCAGCAGTTACGATCGCTACGAGCAGTACTTC	.	many	TRBV6-5	TRBJ2-7
CTSSRTGGGQPQHF	TGTACCAGCAGCCGGACAGGGGGCGGACAGCCCCAGCATTTT	TRBD1	few	TRBV6-2/TRBV6-3	TRBJ1-5
CSVEESRENTEAFF	TGCAGCGTTGAAGAGTCCAGGGAGAACACTGAAGCCTTCTTT	.	.	TRBV29-1	TRBJ1-1
CSISGLRGAGQETQYF	TGTTCCATCAGTGGTCTTAGGGGGGCCGGTCAAGAGACCCAGTACTTC	.	.	TRBV10-3	TRBJ2-5
CASSLAGGSTEAFF	TGTGCCAGCAGCTTGGCGGGAGGCTCCACTGAAGCTTTCTTT	.	many	TRBV5-4	TRBJ1-1
CAISETSGGPGGQYF	TGTGCCATCAGTGAGACTAGCGGGGGGCCTGGCGGGCAGTACTTC	TRBD2	once	TRBV10-3	TRBJ2-7
CASSHGRINTGELFF	TGTGCCAGCAGCCACGGCCGGATTAACACCGGGGAGCTGTTTTTT	.	many	TRBV11-2	TRBJ2-2
CSATVGGGWTKAYEQCF	TGCAGTGCCACGGTTGGAGGCGGGTGGACGAAGGCCTACGAGCAGTGCTTC	.	once	TRBV20-1	TRBJ2-7
CASSTKLRGAADTQYF	TGCGCCAGCAGCACCAAGCTCAGGGGGGCGGCAGATACGCAGTATTTT	.	many	TRBV4-1	TRBJ2-3
CASSDSPRGGNTIYF	TGTGCCAGCAGCGACAGCCCAAGAGGTGGAAATACCATATATTTT	.	.	TRBV11-1	TRBJ1-3
CSARGGDTQYF	TGCAGTGCTAGAGGTGGAGATACACAGTATTTT	.	once	TRBV20-1	TRBJ2-3
CSSSLVGTRETQYF	TGTTCCAGTAGCTTAGTCGGGACCCGGGAGACCCAGTACTTC	.	once	TRBV11-3	TRBJ2-5
CASSETGAGVLNEQYF	TGTGCCAGCAGTGAGACCGGGGCAGGGGTGTTAAACGAGCAGTACTTC	.	.	TRBV6-5	TRBJ2-7
CASSLTTTEKLFF	TGTGCCAGCAGCTTAACGACGACTGAAAAACTGTTTTTT	.	many	TRBV7-9	TRBJ1-4
CASSPLDSRTGELFF	TGTGCCAGCAGCCCCCTGGACAGCCGCACCGGGGAGCTGTTTTTT	.	.	TRBV13	TRBJ2-2
CASSLILGAGTGGEQYF	TGTGCCAGCAGCTTAATTTTAGGTGCCGGCACAGGAGGCGAGCAGTACTTC	.	.	TRBV11-3	TRBJ2-7
CASSQVTAKYGYTF	TGTGCCAGCAGTCAAGTGACAGCAAAGTATGGCTACACCTTC	.	.	TRBV4-2	TRBJ1-2
CATSDFEGSDEQFF	TGTGCCACCAGTGATTTCGAGGGTTCCGATGAGCAGTTCTTC	.	.	TRBV24-1	TRBJ2-1
CASSSGTSGAGPYNEQFF	TGTGCCAGCAGTTCCGGGACTAGCGGGGCAGGCCCCTACAATGAGCAGTTCTTC	TRBD2	.	TRBV6-6	TRBJ2-1
CASSPARLAEALNEQSF	TGTGCCAGCAGTCCCGCAAGGCTAGCGGAGGCCCTCAATGAGCAGTCCTTC	TRBD2	.	TRBV6-5	TRBJ2-1
CSARSMTSGNSYEQYF	TGTAGTGCTAGATCTATGACTAGCGGTAATTCCTACGAGCAGTACTTC	TRBD2	.	TRBV20-1	TRBJ2-7
CSVAGGGAWNEQFF	TGCAGCGTTGCTGGCGGGGGGGCCTGGAATGAGCAGTTCTTC	TRBD2	.	TRBV29-1	TRBJ2-1
CASSLLAGGPGETQYF	TGTGCCAGCAGCCTACTAGCGGGAGGGCCCGGTGAGACCCAGTACTTC	TRBD2	many	TRBV4-2	TRBJ2-5
CASRVIGNTGELYF	TGTGCCAGCAGAGTGATAGGGAACACCGGGGAGCTGTATTTT	.	once	TRBV6-6	TRBJ2-2